One sample yielded the 14 T cell receptor beta chains listed below, sequenced in a study of shared clonotypes between healthy human individuals. The assay was immunoSEQ multiplex PCR, and TCRdb's table has in-frame clones only and misses some. The sample carries hundreds of thousands of clones, roughly 95% recorded once. Naive CD8 cells lacked CD45RO and underwent positive selection for CCR7, leaving out terminally differentiated effector memory CD45RA+ cells. Sequenced sample: naive CD8+ T cells sorted from blood. The receptors were gathered from a woman aged 25 to 39 in good health.

The chain combines TRBV13 with TRBJ2-7, with D perhaps matching TRBD2 (6 bases). Trimming pared 5 bases from V and 6 bases from J, leaving 14 bases between. The CDR3 length is 13 residues. Germline-derived CDR1 and CDR2 are PRHDT and FYEKMQ (reference sequence). As DNA, the CDR3 is TGTGCCAGCAGCCCGATCGGGGGAGCCGAGCAGTACTTC. Translating gives CASSPIGGAEQYF.

V usage is TRBV7-9 and J usage is TRBJ2-3; 10 bases are shared with TRBD2. V was pared by 5 bases and J by 6 bases, with 11 bases of the junction left unmatched. CDR3 length: 16 residues. Germline V gene data show CDR1 as SEHNR and CDR2 as FQNEAQ (reference sequence). CDR3 sequence (DNA): TGTGCCAGCAGCCGACTAGCGGGCCTCCACGTGGATACGCAGTATTTT. As protein: CASSRLAGLHVDTQYF.

V gene TRBV4-1 combines with J gene TRBJ2-1; D is uncertain. V dropped 3 bases and J dropped 0 bases, with 9 bases sitting between them. This CDR3 spans 15 amino acids. Germline V CDR1 and CDR2: MGHRA, YSYEKL. CDR3 DNA sequence: TGCGCCAGCAGCCAGACTCCGAGCTCCTACAATGAGCAGTTCTTC. Translated: CASSQTPSSYNEQFF.

The count of this clone is one. The rearrangement links TRBV5-8 to TRBJ2-7; TRBD1 aligns across 7 bases. Trimming at V came to 4 bases and at J to 0 bases, leaving 4 bases not matched to a gene. In germline, CDR1 is SGHTS, CDR2 YDEGEE. There are 14 residues in the CDR3. CDR3 in amino acids: CASSQGQSSYEQYF. In DNA, the CDR3 is TGTGCCAGCAGCCAGGGACAGTCCTCCTACGAGCAGTACTTC.

Concerning this clone: The same CDR3 can be traced to other DNA sequences in this sample. The rearrangement uses TRBV2 and TRBJ2-1; D is ambiguous. Germline CDR1 SNHLY, CDR2 FYNNEI. Trimming stripped 4 bases from V and 7 bases from J, with 2 bases between. This CDR3 region has 10 residues. The CDR3 nucleotides read TGTGCCAGCAGTGTTAATGAGCAGTTCTTC. This sequence encodes CASSVNEQFF. The full variable domain, rest sourced from reference TRBV2 and TRBJ2-1, is EPEVTQTPSHQVTQMGQEVILRCVPISNHLYFYWYRQILGQKVEFLVSFYNNEISEKSEIFDDQFSVERPDGSNFTLKIRSTKLEDSAMYFCASSVNEQFFGPGTRLTVL.

The J gene is TRBJ2-1, the V gene TRBV27, with no clear D. Germline V gives CDR1 MNHEY, CDR2 SMNVEV (reference sequence). V lost 1 base and J lost 6, with 13 bases in between. This CDR3 comprises 15 residues. The CDR3 DNA reads as TGTGCCAGCAGTTTATATCAGAGCTATGGCAATGAGCAGTTCTTC. Protein: CASSLYQSYGNEQFF.

This sequence joins TRBV10-2 and TRBJ2-7; possible D gene TRBD1, 6 bases. This CDR3 region has 14 residues. Between the trimmed V and J ends, which lost 0 bases and 7 bases, there was a span of 13 bases. Germline assignment: CDR1 WSHSY and CDR2 SAAADI. CDR3 sequence (DNA): TGCGCCAGCAGTGAGTCACAGGGTATAGGGGAGCAGTACTTC. Translating gives CASSESQGIGEQYF.

Comments on this clone: The identical CDR3 is also encoded by other nucleotide sequences in the sample. The rearrangement links TRBV5-1 to TRBJ2-7; 11 bases are a match to TRBD2. V trimming: 0 bases; J trimming: 1 base; junction bases outside the gene matches: 6. The CDR3 spans 17 residues. Germline V gene data show CDR1 as SGHRS and CDR2 as YFSETQ. CDR3 residues: CASSLVLAGGGSYEQYF. CDR3 nucleotides: TGCGCCAGCAGCTTGGTTCTAGCGGGAGGTGGGTCCTACGAGCAGTACTTC.

This rearrangement joins TRBV4-1 to TRBJ2-5; the D gene is possibly TRBD2 (5 bases). The V end was cut by 2 bases, the J end by 4 bases, with 11 bases between. Germline CDR1 is MGHRA and CDR2 is YSYEKL. CDR3 length: 14 amino acids. CDR3 bases: TGCGCCAGCAGCCAACAGACGAGGGCAGAGACCCAGTACTTC. This codes for CASSQQTRAETQYF.

This sequence joins TRBV28 and TRBJ2-7; the match to TRBD1 covers 7 bases. The V and J ends lost 6 bases and 3 bases, in that order; junction bases with no gene match: 8. The CDR3 length is 14 residues. The germline V gene encodes CDR1 MDHEN and CDR2 SYDVKM. CDR3 loop: CASRRDRQNYEQYF. CDR3 in DNA: TGTGCCAGCAGACGGGACAGACAGAACTACGAGCAGTACTTC.

The V call is TRBV4-1, the J call TRBJ1-5; maybe TRBD1 (5 bases). V shed 3 bases and J shed 6 bases, with 12 bases lying between them. The CDR3 has 14 residues. Germline loops: CDR1 MGHRA, CDR2 YSYEKL. The CDR3 DNA sequence: TGCGCCAGCAGCCAGGACATGGAGGGTCAGCCCCAGCATTTT. The encoded protein is CASSQDMEGQPQHF.

A note on this clone: One junction end does not reproduce the germline sequence, and a read error may be involved. The V gene is TRBV29-1, the J gene TRBJ1-1; TRBD1 agrees at 9 bases. This CDR3 contains 13 residues. Germline CDR1 is SQVTM and CDR2 is ANQGSEA. The CDR3 DNA follows: TGCAGCGTTGGGACAGGGGTGAAGACTGAAGCTTTCTTT. Its protein is CSVGTGVKTEAFF.

This rearrangement joins TRBV7-9 to TRBJ2-5, with 7 bases identical to TRBD2. This CDR3 region has 15 residues. Germline loops: CDR1 SEHNR, CDR2 FQNEAQ (reference sequence). With 4 bases clipped from V and 4 bases from J, the junction kept 9 bases outside the gene matches. This CDR3 is CASSSREAPGETQYF. The CDR3 DNA follows: TGTGCCAGCAGCTCACGGGAGGCCCCCGGAGAGACCCAGTACTTC.

This clone was counted between two and nine times. Other DNA sequences within the sample encode an identical CDR3. V usage is TRBV4-1 and J usage is TRBJ1-1; no firm D call. Trimming left V 1 base short and J 4 bases short, with 7 bases between. Germline V CDR1 and CDR2: MGHRA, YSYEKL. The length of the CDR3 is 13 residues. CDR3: CASSQVGGTEAFF. CDR3 DNA sequence: TGCGCCAGCAGCCAAGTGGGAGGCACTGAAGCTTTCTTT.